These 20 T cell receptor beta chains were all obtained from the same sample, sequenced in a study of neurological immune-mediated disorders. TCRdb reprocessed the 5' RACE reads via MiXCR and lists one record per CDR3 protein. Among more than 40,000 distinct CDR3 sequences listed, roughly 14% were seen once. Material for sequencing was CD4+ T cells from blood. The receptors here all came from a woman aged 55-70 years with HTLV-1-associated myelopathy (HAM/TSP).

This clonotype was observed at least ten times. The chain combines TRBV5-6 with TRBJ2-6, with D hard to call. Trimming stripped 0 bases from V and 0 bases from J, with 10 bases between. This CDR3 is built from 17 residues. From germline, CDR1 is SGHDT and CDR2 YYEEEE. DNA for the CDR3: TGTGCCAGCAGCTTGGTGCAGGTTATCTCTGGGGCCAACGTCCTGACTTTC. Protein sequence: CASSLVQVISGANVLTF.

This clonotype was seen many times. The rearrangement joins TRBV6-6 to TRBJ1-2; D ambiguous. The CDR3 sequence is 16 residues long. The V and J ends lost 0 bases and 0 bases respectively, with 11 bases between them. Per germline, CDR1 MNHNY and CDR2 SVGAGI (reference sequence). The CDR3 region is CASSYSAQLANYGYTF. The CDR3 DNA follows: TGTGCCAGCAGTTACTCTGCGCAGTTAGCTAACTATGGCTACACCTTC.

This clonotype was recorded many times. The chain carries TRBV5-1 and TRBJ2-5, with D possibly matching TRBD1 (6 bases). Trimming took 3 bases from V and 3 from J, leaving 9 bases between them. Germline assignment: CDR1 SGHRS and CDR2 YFSETQ. This CDR3 has 13 amino acids. The CDR3: CASSSRTEETQYF. CDR3 coding DNA: TGCGCCAGCAGCTCCCGGACAGAAGAGACCCAGTACTTC.

The table lists this clonotype with a few counts. The chain couples TRBV28 to TRBJ2-7; weak D call: TRBD1 (5 bases). The CDR3 length is 14 residues. Germline V gene data show CDR1 as MDHEN and CDR2 as SYDVKM. With 3 bases removed from V and 3 bases from J, the gap between germline ends came to 12 bases. The CDR3 reads CASSLAGRDYEQYF. Here the CDR3 DNA reads TGTGCCAGCAGTTTGGCCGGCAGGGACTACGAGCAGTACTTC.

This clonotype was found many times. CDR3 nucleotides: TGTGCCAGCAGTGAAGTGGGGGGCGACTATGGCTACACCTTC. It is translated as CASSEVGGDYGYTF. The V and J genes are TRBV6-1 and TRBJ1-2, with D maybe TRBD1 (6 bases). Germline loops: CDR1 MNHNS, CDR2 SASEGT. The CDR3 consists of 14 residues. Trimming stripped 1 base from V and 3 bases from J, with 9 bases between.

This clonotype was counted many times. The chain employs TRBV29-1 and TRBJ1-1; D is unclear. With 4 bases removed from V and 3 bases from J, the gap between germline ends came to 12 bases. This CDR3 has 13 residues. Germline loops: CDR1 SQVTM, CDR2 ANQGSEA. The CDR3 here is CSVVVGEDTEAFF. CDR3 DNA sequence: TGCAGCGTTGTTGTAGGCGAGGACACTGAAGCTTTCTTT.

This clonotype occurred many times. CDR3 DNA sequence: TGCAGTGCTAGACAGGGGGCGGGCTATGGCTACACCTTC. Encoded protein: CSARQGAGYGYTF. The chain has TRBV20-1 and TRBJ1-2; 8 positions match TRBD1. Trimming removed 2 bases from V and 4 bases from J; junction bases left unmatched: 3. In germline, CDR1 is DFQATT, CDR2 SNEGSKA (reference sequence). CDR3 length: 13 residues.

This clonotype was observed a handful of times. CDR3: CASSWATGDEQFF. The CDR3 DNA reads as TGCGCCAGCAGCTGGGCGACCGGAGATGAGCAGTTCTTC. The genes are TRBV5-1 and TRBJ2-1; no clear D. The V end lost 3 bases, the J end lost 8 bases, and 12 bases lay between the germline ends. Germline V CDR1 and CDR2: SGHRS, YFSETQ. The length of the CDR3 is 13 residues.

This clonotype occurred many times. The rearrangement links TRBV6-6 to TRBJ2-2, with TRBD2 matching 12 bases. Germline V gene lookup returns CDR1 MNHNY and CDR2 SVGAGI (reference sequence). Losses at the gene ends were 10 bases for V and 6 bases for J; bases not matched to a gene: 6. The CDR3 is 14 amino acids. CDR3 sequence reads: CATEASGGAGELFF. The CDR3 DNA reads TGTGCCACCGAAGCTAGCGGGGGGGCCGGGGAGCTGTTTTTT.

This clonotype was picked up many times. The chain recombines TRBV4-1 with TRBJ1-4; TRBD1 matches at 7 bases. The CDR3 consists of 17 residues. Germline values: CDR1 MGHRA, CDR2 YSYEKL. V dropped 5 bases and J dropped 3; count of bases not matched to a gene: 12. The DNA of the CDR3 is TGCGCCAGCAGCAGAATAAGAGGGGGCCCCGCTAATGAAAAACTGTTTTTT. Its protein is CASSRIRGGPANEKLFF.

Points on this clonotype: Possible read error: a much larger clone is one base away. The genes are TRBV5-1 and TRBJ1-2, with 7 bases lining up with TRBD1. With 5 bases clipped from V and 4 bases from J, the junction kept 8 bases outside the gene matches. In germline, CDR1 is SGHRS, CDR2 YFSETQ. The CDR3 loop spans 14 amino acids. Here the CDR3 DNA reads TGCGCCAGCAGTCTACTAACAGGGGTCTATGGCTACACCTTC. This codes for CASSLLTGVYGYTF. The entire variable domain, with the rest obtained from reference TRBV5-1 and TRBJ1-2, is as follows: KAGVTQTPRYLIKTRGQQVTLSCSPISGHRSVSWYQQTPGQGLQFLFEYFSETQRNKGNFPGRFSGRQFSNSRSEMNVSTLELGDSALYLCASSLLTGVYGYTFGSGTRLTVV.

This clonotype showed up many times. This rearrangement joins TRBV3-1 to TRBJ2-7, with 7 bases fitting TRBD1. Per germline, CDR1 LGHDT and CDR2 YNNKEL (reference sequence). The CDR3 is 17 amino acids. Trimming removed 4 bases from V and 7 bases from J; junction bases left unmatched: 19. CDR3 bases: TGTGCCAGCAGCCCGAAACCGGCCGAGGGGGCTACGGGAGAGCAGTACTTC. Its protein product is CASSPKPAEGATGEQYF.

This clonotype was seen at least ten times. The chain couples TRBV6-2 or TRBV6-3 to TRBJ2-3; D is possibly TRBD2 (5 bases). The CDR3 has 14 residues. The germline gives CDR1 MNHEY, CDR2 SVGEGT. Trimming stripped 5 bases from V and 4 bases from J, with 13 bases between. Written as DNA, the CDR3 is TGTGCCAGCAGTCTCGGACTGATTTCAGATACGCAGTATTTT. Translation: CASSLGLISDTQYF.

In its sample, this clonotype was seen many times. The chain employs TRBV20-1 and TRBJ2-7, with 9 bases that match TRBD2. V lost 6 bases and J lost 4; bases outside the gene matches: 13. Looked up from germline, CDR1 is DFQATT and CDR2 is SNEGSKA (reference sequence). This CDR3 has 15 amino acids. The CDR3 DNA is TGCAGTGCCCAAGTCCCTAGCGGGGAAAATTACGAGCAGTACTTC. Protein: CSAQVPSGENYEQYF.

This clonotype was seen at least ten times. The chain joins TRBV2 to TRBJ1-5; D is unresolved. V was shortened by 5 bases and J by 2 bases, with 13 bases between the two germline ends. Germline V CDR1 and CDR2: SNHLY, FYNNEI. The CDR3 is made up of 15 amino acids. As DNA, the CDR3 is TGTGCCAGCAGTAAAGGGCTCGCGGGCAATCAGCCCCAGCATTTT. Amino acids: CASSKGLAGNQPQHF.

This clonotype was counted at least ten times. The V and J genes are TRBV6-1 and TRBJ1-2; the D is unclear. V lost 4 bases and J 4 bases, leaving 13 bases between the germline ends. Germline V gene data show CDR1 as MNHNS and CDR2 as SASEGT. This CDR3 spans 14 amino acids. The CDR3: CASSGDGSVYGYTF. For the CDR3, the DNA is TGTGCCAGCAGTGGTGACGGCTCGGTCTATGGCTACACCTTC.

There are many counts of this clonotype. The J gene is TRBJ2-3, the V gene TRBV5-1, with D hard to call. V lost 2 bases to trimming and J lost 1 base, with 11 bases between them. The CDR3 length is 15 residues. Germline V CDR1 and CDR2: SGHRS, YFSETQ. CDR3 sequence: CASSLPTPRTDTQYF. CDR3 DNA: TGCGCCAGCAGCTTACCGACACCCCGCACAGATACGCAGTATTTT.

This clonotype was seen ten or more times. This rearrangement joins TRBV5-1 to TRBJ1-2; TRBD1 is a possible D gene (5 bases). The germline V gene encodes CDR1 SGHRS and CDR2 YFSETQ. V gave up 1 base and J gave up 2 bases, with 9 bases separating them. The CDR3 is 14 amino acids. CDR3 sequence reads: CASSLQGSNYGYTF. CDR3 nucleotides: TGCGCCAGCAGCTTGCAGGGTTCGAACTATGGCTACACCTTC.

This clonotype showed up many times. The V call is TRBV6-6, the J call TRBJ2-1; TRBD2 agrees at 7 bases. The CDR3 runs 16 residues. J was trimmed by 2 bases and V by 6 bases; bases with no gene match: 10. CDR1 and CDR2 from the germline V gene are MNHNY and SVGAGI (reference sequence). The CDR3 reads CASSPGDRGAYNEQFF. DNA for the CDR3: TGTGCCAGCAGCCCGGGGGATCGGGGGGCCTACAATGAGCAGTTCTTC.

Ten or more counts support this clonotype. The chain uses TRBV5-1 and TRBJ2-3, with D possibly being TRBD2 (6 bases). Germline V gives CDR1 SGHRS, CDR2 YFSETQ. The CDR3 has 15 amino acids. Deletions cut 6 bases from V and 1 base from J, with 15 bases between. The CDR3 spells CASKRAGQRTDTQYF. As DNA, the CDR3 is TGCGCCAGCAAGCGGGCAGGGCAACGCACAGATACGCAGTATTTT.